A selection of T cell receptor beta chains follows, all from one sample in a study of blood T cell repertoires in COVID-19. Assay used: immunoSEQ multiplex PCR; TCRdb lists only in-frame clones, some missing. The repertoire has around 300,000 clones, 70% to 90% of them found once; the top ten carry roughly 13%. The specimen sequenced was peripheral blood. The source of these receptors is a woman between 70 and 85 years old with COVID-19, enrolled during active disease. Both conserved end residues are part of each CDR3. D genes are given only for firm matches. Size values are once, few and many counts, or a class for expanded clones, and some rows have none.

>TRBD2|once|TRBJ2-3|16|TRBV10-1
CASSDVRAGGQNTQYF
TGCGCCAGCAGTGATGTTCGAGCGGGGGGGCAAAATACGCAGTATTTT
>-|-|TRBJ2-4|14|TRBV27
CASSNPQGKNIQYF
TGTGCCAGCAGTAACCCGCAGGGCAAAAACATTCAGTACTTC
>-|once|TRBJ1-1|13|TRBV27
CASSPYLNTEAFF
TGTGCCAGCAGTCCTTATTTGAACACTGAAGCTTTCTTT
>TRBD1|-|TRBJ1-3|17|TRBV19
CASSDHPRGFSGNTIYF
TGTGCCAGTAGTGATCACCCCAGGGGGTTCTCTGGAAACACCATATATTTT
>-|-|TRBJ1-5|14|TRBV28
CASGTPERNQPQHF
TGTGCCTCCGGGACACCTGAACGCAATCAGCCCCAGCATTTT
>-|-|TRBJ1-2|13|TRBV3-1/TRBV3-2
CASSQDHGQTYTF
TGTGCCAGCAGCCAAGATCACGGACAGACCTACACCTTC
>-|-|TRBJ2-7|14|TRBV24-1
CATSDSARTYEQYF
TGTGCCACCAGTGATTCGGCCAGGACCTACGAGCAGTACTTC
>-|-|TRBJ2-1|11|TRBV5-6
CASIRNNEQFF
TGTGCCAGCATCCGTAATAATGAGCAGTTCTTC
>-|-|TRBJ1-2|15|TRBV6-5
CASSWAGAIRYGYTF
TGTGCCAGCAGTTGGGCGGGGGCAATAAGGTATGGCTACACCTTC
>TRBD2|-|TRBJ2-5|15|TRBV29-1
CSVPWRGGYQETQYF
TGCAGCGTACCTTGGCGGGGGGGTTACCAAGAGACCCAGTACTTC
>-|-|TRBJ2-5|13|TRBV30
CAWSVGTGGTQYF
TGTGCCTGGAGTGTGGGGACCGGGGGGACCCAGTACTTC
>TRBD1|-|TRBJ2-7|15|TRBV10-1
CASSESGTGRGEQYF
TGCGCCAGCAGTGAATCCGGGACAGGGCGCGGCGAGCAGTACTTC
>TRBD1|few|TRBJ1-4|13|TRBV5-4
CASSGDREGKLFF
TGTGCCAGCAGCGGGGACAGGGAGGGAAAACTGTTTTTT
>TRBD2|-|TRBJ2-7|16|TRBV7-2
CASSPPLGGGNYEQYF
TGTGCCAGCAGCCCCCCCCTGGGGGGAGGGAACTACGAGCAGTACTTC
>TRBD1|-|TRBJ2-7|14|TRBV7-9
CASSLTGTAYEQYF
TGTGCCAGCAGCTTGACCGGGACAGCCTACGAGCAGTACTTC
>-|many|TRBJ1-2|14|TRBV5-8
CASSLGRLRIGYTF
TGTGCCAGCAGCTTGGGGCGCTTGCGGATTGGCTACACCTTC
>-|-|TRBJ1-2|13|TRBV12-5
CASEQEGNYGYTF
TGTGCTAGCGAACAGGAGGGGAACTATGGCTACACCTTC
>TRBD1|-|TRBJ2-7|14|TRBV6-5
CASRLRTGTYEQYF
TGTGCCAGCAGGCTCCGGACAGGGACCTACGAGCAGTACTTC
>-|-|TRBJ2-2|13|TRBV25-1
CASKVEGAGELFF
TGTGCCAGCAAAGTAGAGGGGGCCGGGGAGCTGTTTTTT
>TRBD1|-|TRBJ1-2|15|TRBV5-6
CASSLPAGGTYGYTF
TGTGCCAGCAGCTTGCCGGCAGGGGGCACCTATGGCTACACCTTC
>TRBD1|-|TRBJ1-1|14|TRBV6-5
CASSYSPGQVVAFF
TGTGCCAGCAGTTATTCGCCGGGACAGGTTGTGGCTTTCTTT
>-|-|TRBJ2-7|14|TRBV19
CASSPGVGDYEQYF
TGTGCCAGTAGTCCCGGTGTAGGGGACTACGAGCAGTACTTC
>TRBD2|once|TRBJ2-7|14|TRBV7-2
CASSLGLAGVEQYF
TGTGCCAGCAGCTTGGGACTAGCGGGGGTAGAGCAGTACTTC
>TRBD1|-|TRBJ2-3|15|TRBV5-6
CASNGQGALTDTQYF
TGTGCCAGCAACGGACAGGGGGCTTTAACAGATACGCAGTATTTT
>-|-|TRBJ1-1|13|TRBV11-2
CASSRNRNTEAFF
TGTGCCAGCAGCCGTAACAGAAACACTGAAGCTTTCTTT
>-|-|TRBJ1-3|14|TRBV7-2
CASSSESSGNTIYF
TGTGCCAGCAGCTCTGAGAGCTCTGGAAACACCATATATTTT
>TRBD1|-|TRBJ1-1|16|TRBV5-1
CASSLQDRGLNTEAFF
TGCGCCAGCAGCCTACAGGACAGGGGGTTGAACACTGAAGCTTTCTTT
>-|-|TRBJ1-5|11|TRBV2
CASGRGQPQHF
TGTGCCAGCGGAAGGGGTCAGCCCCAGCATTTT
>TRBD1|-|TRBJ1-6|18|TRBV19
CASSLTRDSHSYNSPLHF
TGTGCCAGTAGTCTAACCCGGGACAGCCACTCCTATAATTCACCCCTCCACTTT
>TRBD1|-|TRBJ1-3|13|TRBV6-6
CASTGGSGNTIYF
TGTGCCAGCACAGGGGGCTCTGGAAACACCATATATTTT
>TRBD1|-|TRBJ1-2|17|TRBV18
CASSPLGQGRTNYGYTF
TGTGCCAGCTCACCACTTGGACAGGGTCGTACTAACTATGGCTACACCTTC
>TRBD2|-|TRBJ2-3|16|TRBV7-2
CASSPGLARSMDTQYF
TGTGCCAGCAGCCCCGGACTAGCGAGGAGTATGGATACGCAGTATTTT
>-|-|TRBJ1-4|17|TRBV27
CASSLSFVAATNEKLFF
TGTGCCAGCAGTTTATCGTTTGTAGCTGCAACTAATGAAAAACTGTTTTTT
>-|-|TRBJ1-5|14|TRBV29-1
CSVVTGTPNQPQHF
TGCAGCGTGGTTACCGGGACACCGAATCAGCCCCAGCATTTT
>TRBD2|-|TRBJ2-1|19|TRBV28
CASSFPLRVAGGSYNEQFF
TGTGCCAGCAGTTTCCCTCTACGGGTAGCGGGGGGGTCCTACAATGAGCAGTTCTTC
>TRBD1|-|TRBJ2-1|17|TRBV19
CASSIVRLGQGRNEQFF
TGTGCCAGTAGTATAGTAAGGTTGGGACAGGGTCGGAATGAGCAGTTCTTC
>TRBD1|-|TRBJ2-7|14|TRBV5-1
CASGTGAPSYEQYF
TGCGCCAGCGGTACAGGGGCACCCTCCTACGAGCAGTACTTC
>-|-|TRBJ1-2|10|TRBV20-1
CSAGNYGYTF
TGCAGTGCCGGGAACTATGGCTACACCTTC
>-|-|TRBJ2-3|15|TRBV28
CASDANWGRTDTQYF
TGTGCCAGCGACGCTAACTGGGGCCGCACAGATACGCAGTATTTT
>-|-|TRBJ1-1|13|TRBV30
CAWTSYGNTEAFF
TGTGCCTGGACATCATACGGGAACACTGAAGCTTTCTTT
>TRBD1|-|TRBJ2-1|13|TRBV15
CATSRPVGQGRIF
TGTGCCACCAGCAGACCGGTTGGACAGGGTAGGATCTTC
>TRBD2|-|TRBJ2-2|15|TRBV3-1/TRBV3-2
CASSFGTGGTGELFF
TGTGCCAGCAGCTTCGGGACGGGGGGCACCGGGGAGCTGTTTTTT
>TRBD1|-|TRBJ2-1|15|TRBV27
CASSYLGTGVLEQFF
TGTGCCAGCAGTTACCTCGGGACAGGGGTTCTTGAGCAGTTCTTC
>-|-|TRBJ2-3|16|TRBV24-1
CATSDQGTRITDTQYF
TGTGCCACCAGTGACCAAGGGACAAGGATAACAGATACGCAGTATTTT
>-|-|TRBJ2-3|13|TRBV7-9
CASRLGWEDTQYF
TGTGCCAGCAGACTAGGGTGGGAAGATACGCAGTATTTT
>TRBD1|-|TRBJ1-2|13|TRBV2
CASSEFDRDGYTF
TGTGCCAGCAGTGAATTCGACAGGGACGGCTACACCTTC
>TRBD2|-|TRBJ2-7|15|TRBV7-2
CASSPKASREVVQYF
TGTGCCAGCAGCCCCAAGGCTAGCCGGGAGGTGGTGCAGTACTTC
>TRBD1|-|TRBJ1-6|17|TRBV7-9
CASSSGQGSSYNSPLHF
TGTGCCAGCAGCTCTGGACAGGGAAGCTCCTATAATTCACCCCTCCACTTT
>TRBD2|-|TRBJ2-3|14|TRBV10-3
CAISTSGGADTQYF
TGTGCCATCAGCACTAGCGGGGGGGCGGATACGCAGTATTTT
>-|-|TRBJ1-6|15|TRBV4-1
CASSQARGTNSPLHF
TGCGCCAGCAGCCAAGCCAGGGGCACCAATTCACCCCTCCACTTT
>TRBD1|-|TRBJ1-5|15|TRBV7-2
CASREQGEGNQPQHF
TGTGCCAGCAGGGAACAGGGGGAGGGCAATCAGCCCCAGCATTTT
>-|-|TRBJ2-3|13|TRBV24-1
CATSDRSGDTQYF
TGTGCCACCAGTGACCGCTCGGGGGATACGCAGTATTTT
>-|-|TRBJ2-3|14|TRBV5-1
CASSSEGGTDTQYF
TGCGCCAGCAGCTCCGAGGGGGGCACAGATACGCAGTATTTT
>TRBD1|-|TRBJ2-5|15|TRBV28
CASSLRTGGQKTQYF
TGTGCCAGCAGTTTACGGACAGGGGGCCAGAAGACCCAGTACTTC
>-|once|TRBJ1-2|11|TRBV12-5
CASQEVYGYTF
TGTGCTAGCCAGGAGGTCTATGGCTACACCTTC
>-|-|TRBJ1-2|16|TRBV6-5
CASSYSLLVTGNGYTF
TGTGCCAGCAGTTACTCCCTACTCGTAACAGGGAATGGCTACACCTTC
>-|-|TRBJ1-1|14|TRBV7-3
CASSLSPGNTEAFF
TGTGCCAGCAGCTTAAGTCCGGGGAACACTGAAGCTTTCTTT